This entry lists 2 T cell receptor beta chains sequenced from one sample in a study of OX40 agonist ivuxolimab in advanced cancers. Data came from immunoSEQ multiplex PCR; TCRdb stores just in-frame clones and leaves some out. This table has about 32,000 clones, around 80% appearing once. Sample: CD4+ or CD8+ T cells sorted from blood, taken in a trial of the OX40 agonist ivuxolimab. These receptors came from an adult with an advanced solid tumor such as melanoma, head and neck, liver or kidney cancer.

The rearrangement joins TRBV7-9 to TRBJ1-1, with D possibly TRBD1 on 5 matching bases. The germline V gene encodes CDR1 SEHNR and CDR2 FQNEAQ (reference sequence). Trimming cost V 4 bases and J 0 bases, with 9 bases left between them. This CDR3 contains 14 residues. Here the CDR3 DNA reads TGTGCCAGCAGCTCGGGACTCTTGAACACTGAAGCTTTCTTT. It specifies CASSSGLLNTEAFF.

This clone was detected once. The chain combines TRBV7-9 with TRBJ1-3; 10 nucleotides match TRBD1. With 8 bases clipped from V and 3 bases from J, the junction kept 7 bases outside the gene matches. In germline, CDR1 is SEHNR, CDR2 FQNEAQ (reference sequence). The CDR3 covers 15 residues. As DNA, the CDR3 is TGTGCCAGCGACCGGACAGGGGGGATTGGAAACACCATATATTTT. Translating gives CASDRTGGIGNTIYF.